The 8 T cell receptor beta chains presented below share a single source sample, sequenced in a study of shared clonotypes between healthy human individuals. TCRdb's table, derived via immunoSEQ multiplex PCR, lists solely in-frame clones and lacks some. The sample yields around 1.4 million clones, 98% seen once. The sequencing sample was made of naive CD4+ T cells sorted from blood. Noted subset: CD45RA+ positively selected. The receptors shown here come from a man younger than 45 in good health.

This chain joins TRBV28 and TRBJ2-3, with D tentatively TRBD1 (5 bases). This CDR3 comprises 14 residues. CDR1 and CDR2 (germline): MDHEN, SYDVKM. Trimming removed 4 bases at V and 2 bases at J, with 10 bases between. CDR3 sequence: CASSSGYPTDTQYF. The DNA for the CDR3 is TGTGCCAGCAGTTCAGGGTACCCCACAGATACGCAGTATTTT.

V gene TRBV11-2 combines with J gene TRBJ2-5; D is possibly TRBD2 (5 bases). This CDR3 is built from 14 residues. Trimming shortened V by 4 bases and J by 4 bases, and 13 bases separated the two germline ends. From germline, CDR1 is SGHAT and CDR2 FQNNGV. The CDR3 DNA sequence: TGTGCCAGCAGCTCCCTAGCTAAACGAGAGACCCAGTACTTC. This encodes CASSSLAKRETQYF.

The chain joins TRBV27 to TRBJ1-5, with TRBD1 identical over 7 bases. Trimming took 5 bases from V and 6 from J; bases not matched to a gene: 10. This CDR3 is 15 amino acids long. Germline V gene data show CDR1 as MNHEY and CDR2 as SMNVEV (reference sequence). The DNA of the CDR3 is TGTGCCAGCAGTCCATACAGGGGAGGGGTTCAGCCCCAGCATTTT. Amino acid sequence: CASSPYRGGVQPQHF.

V usage is TRBV2 and J usage is TRBJ2-5, with D unclear. The length of the CDR3 is 11 residues. V shed 5 bases and J shed 5 bases, with 6 bases lying between them. CDR1 is SNHLY, CDR2 FYNNEI, per germline. CDR3 nucleotides: TGTGCCAGCAGTATAAGGGAGACCCAGTACTTC. Amino acids: CASSIRETQYF.

This clone was recorded only once. This chain joins TRBV5-1 and TRBJ1-1; 8 nucleotides align to TRBD1. Germline-derived CDR1 and CDR2 are SGHRS and YFSETQ. The CDR3 length is 13 residues. V lost 3 bases to trimming and J lost 7 bases; unmatched junction nucleotides: 5. The DNA of the CDR3 is TGCGCCAGCAGCTCGGACAGGGAGGATGAAGCTTTCTTT. It yields the protein CASSSDREDEAFF.

The rearrangement links TRBV28 to TRBJ2-7; 9 bases map to TRBD2. Trimming cost V 11 bases and J 2 bases; bases outside gene matches: 4. This CDR3 has 12 residues. CDR1 and CDR2 from the germline V gene are MDHEN and SYDVKM. The CDR3 region has the DNA TGTGCCGCGGGAGGGGACACCTACGAGCAGTACTTC. This gives the protein CAAGGDTYEQYF. Drawing the rest from reference TRBV28 and TRBJ2-7, the complete variable domain is DVKVTQSSRYLVKRTGEKVFLECVQDMDHENMFWYRQDPGLGLRLIYFSYDVKMKEKGDIPEGYSVSREKKERFSLILESASTNQTSMYLCAAGGDTYEQYFGPGTRLTVT.

The chain combines TRBV19 with TRBJ1-1, with no clear D. Germline V gene lookup returns CDR1 LNHDA and CDR2 SQIVND (reference sequence). V gave up 7 bases and J gave up 1 base, with 7 bases separating them. The CDR3 covers 12 residues. CDR3 sequence reads: CASNRPNTEAFF. As DNA, the CDR3 is TGTGCCAGTAACAGACCGAACACTGAAGCTTTCTTT. Looking up the rest from reference TRBV19 and TRBJ1-1 gives the full variable domain: DGGITQSPKYLFRKEGQNVTLSCEQNLNHDAMYWYRQDPGQGLRLIYYSQIVNDFQKGDIAEGYSVSREKKESFPLTVTSAQKNPTAFYLCASNRPNTEAFFGQGTRLTVV.

This chain links TRBV6-1 with TRBJ1-5; D is ambiguous. Germline CDR1 reads MNHNS; CDR2 reads SASEGT. The CDR3 contains 13 residues. The V end lost 4 bases, the J end lost 5 bases, and 9 bases lay between the germline ends. The CDR3 loop is CASSGVSDQPQHF. The CDR3 DNA is TGTGCCAGCAGTGGTGTATCGGATCAGCCCCAGCATTTT.